Only one count was recorded for the clone carrying this T cell receptor beta chain. CDR3 length: 13 residues. Germline CDR1 reads SGHDT; CDR2 reads YYEEEE. V was trimmed by 4 bases and J by 7 bases, leaving 14 bases between them. This entry belongs to a study of blood T cell repertoires in COVID-19. At the level of the study: Collection of acute and convalescent COVID-19 samples took place in the United States, Italy and Spain. The cDNA or gDNA used as material had been derived from T cells, B-cell-depleted T cells, or PBMCs.

Authors' analysis steps: Quantification of nucleated cells was approximated via reference gene primer amplification. Method: immunoSEQ multiplex PCR; TCRdb's copy keeps in-frame clones and lacks some. V and J calls plus clone size are reproduced from that table; the DNA served to infer D and trimming. The sample includes 150,000 to 200,000 clones, approximately 85% seen only once; the top ten take 9.8%. Sequencing used peripheral blood. The chain joins TRBV5-6 to TRBJ1-1; possibly TRBD1 for D (5 bases). The TCR originated in an elderly woman with acute or convalescent COVID-19. DNA for the CDR3: TGTGCCAGCAGCCGGCCTGGGGCAGGTGAAGCTTTCTTT. Translating it yields CASSRPGAGEAFF.